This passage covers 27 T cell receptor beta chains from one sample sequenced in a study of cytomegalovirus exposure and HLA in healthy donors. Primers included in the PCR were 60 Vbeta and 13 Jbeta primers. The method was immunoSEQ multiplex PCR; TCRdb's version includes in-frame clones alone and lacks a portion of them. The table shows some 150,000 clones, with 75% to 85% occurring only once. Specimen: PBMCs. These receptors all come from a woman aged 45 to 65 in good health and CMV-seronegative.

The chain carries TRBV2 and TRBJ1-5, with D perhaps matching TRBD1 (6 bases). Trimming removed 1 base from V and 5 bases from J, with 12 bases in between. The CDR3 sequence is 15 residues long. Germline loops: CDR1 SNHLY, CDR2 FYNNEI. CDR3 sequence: CASSEGLRGDQPQHF. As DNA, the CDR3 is TGTGCCAGCAGTGAAGGTCTCAGGGGTGATCAGCCCCAGCATTTT.

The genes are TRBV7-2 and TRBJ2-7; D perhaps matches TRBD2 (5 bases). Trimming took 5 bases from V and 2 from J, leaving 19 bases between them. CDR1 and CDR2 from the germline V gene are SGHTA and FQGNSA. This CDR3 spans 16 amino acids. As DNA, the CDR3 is TGTGCCAGCAGCCCAAAGACATACCCGAGGGCCTACGAGCAGTACTTC. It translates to CASSPKTYPRAYEQYF.

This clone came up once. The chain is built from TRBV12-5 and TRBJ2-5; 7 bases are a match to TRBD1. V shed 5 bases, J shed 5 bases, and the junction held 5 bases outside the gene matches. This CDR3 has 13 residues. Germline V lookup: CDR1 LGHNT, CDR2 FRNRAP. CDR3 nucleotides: TGTGCTAGTGGTCCCGGGACAGAGGAGACCCAGTACTTC. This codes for CASGPGTEETQYF.

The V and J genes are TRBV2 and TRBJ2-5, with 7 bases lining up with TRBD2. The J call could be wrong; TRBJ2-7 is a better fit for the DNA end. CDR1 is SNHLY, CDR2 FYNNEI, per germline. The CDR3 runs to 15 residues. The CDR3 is CASSEAPGGGPEQYF. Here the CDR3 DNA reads TGTGCCAGCAGTGAAGCCCCCGGCGGGGGACCCGAGCAGTACTTC.

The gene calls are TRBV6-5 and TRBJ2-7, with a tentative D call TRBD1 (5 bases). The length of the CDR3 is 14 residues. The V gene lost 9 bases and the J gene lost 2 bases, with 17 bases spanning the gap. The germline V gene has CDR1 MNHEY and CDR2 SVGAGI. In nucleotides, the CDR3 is TGTGCCAGTAGCCCCTACGCAGGGACCTACGAGCAGTACTTC. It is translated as CASSPYAGTYEQYF.

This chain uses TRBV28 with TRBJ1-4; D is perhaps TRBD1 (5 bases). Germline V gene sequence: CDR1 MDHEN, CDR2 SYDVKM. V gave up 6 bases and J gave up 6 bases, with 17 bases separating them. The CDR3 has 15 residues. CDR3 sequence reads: CASSPYRTGHEKLFF. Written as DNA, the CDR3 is TGTGCCAGCAGCCCTTACAGGACCGGGCATGAAAAACTGTTTTTT.

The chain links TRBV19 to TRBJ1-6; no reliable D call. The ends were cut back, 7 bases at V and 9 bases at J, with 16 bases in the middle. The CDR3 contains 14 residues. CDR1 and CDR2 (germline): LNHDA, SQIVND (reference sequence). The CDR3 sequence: CASTPTGYGSPLHF. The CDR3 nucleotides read TGTGCCAGTACCCCCACCGGTTACGGTTCACCCCTCCACTTT. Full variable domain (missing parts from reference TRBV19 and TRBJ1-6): DGGITQSPKYLFRKEGQNVTLSCEQNLNHDAMYWYRQDPGQGLRLIYYSQIVNDFQKGDIAEGYSVSREKKESFPLTVTSAQKNPTAFYLCASTPTGYGSPLHFGNGTRLTVT.

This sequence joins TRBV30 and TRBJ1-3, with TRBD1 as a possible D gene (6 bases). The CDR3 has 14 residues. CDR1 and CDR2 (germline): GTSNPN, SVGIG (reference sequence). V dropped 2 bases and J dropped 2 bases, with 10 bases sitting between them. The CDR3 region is CAWSRGGTGNTIYF. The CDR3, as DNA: TGTGCCTGGAGTAGAGGGGGTACTGGAAACACCATATATTTT. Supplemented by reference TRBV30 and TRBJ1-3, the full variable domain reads SQTIHQWPATLVQPVGSPLSLECTVEGTSNPNLYWYRQAAGRGLQLLFYSVGIGQISSEVPQNLSASRPQDRQFILSSKKLLLSDSGFYLCAWSRGGTGNTIYFGEGSWLTVV.

CDR3 loop: CASSFPGEVSPGELFF. The CDR3 nucleotides are TGTGCCAGCAGCTTCCCGGGGGAAGTGTCCCCCGGGGAGCTGTTTTTT. V is TRBV7-6 and J is TRBJ2-2, with D possibly matching TRBD2 (6 bases). CDR1 and CDR2 from the germline V gene are SGHVS and FNYEAQ. Trimming removed 3 bases at V and 6 bases at J, with 17 bases between. The CDR3 consists of 16 residues.

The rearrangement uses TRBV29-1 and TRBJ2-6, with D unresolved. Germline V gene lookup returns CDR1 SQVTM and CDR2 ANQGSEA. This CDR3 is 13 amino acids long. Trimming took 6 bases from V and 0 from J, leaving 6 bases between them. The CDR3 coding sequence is TGCAGCGTCGCGAGCTCTGGGGCCAACGTCCTGACTTTC. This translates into CSVASSGANVLTF.

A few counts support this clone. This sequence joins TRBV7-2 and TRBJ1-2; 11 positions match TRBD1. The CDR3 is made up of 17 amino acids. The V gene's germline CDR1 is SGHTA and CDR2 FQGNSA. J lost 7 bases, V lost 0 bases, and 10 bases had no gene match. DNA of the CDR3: TGTGCCAGCAGCTTAGCAACGGACAGGGGGCTTCTCATTGGCTACACCTTC. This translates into CASSLATDRGLLIGYTF.

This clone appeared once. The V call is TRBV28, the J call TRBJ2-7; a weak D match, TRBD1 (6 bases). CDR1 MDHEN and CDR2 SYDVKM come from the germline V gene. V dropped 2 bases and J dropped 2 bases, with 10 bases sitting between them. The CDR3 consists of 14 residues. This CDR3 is CASSLETGTYEQYF. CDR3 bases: TGTGCCAGCAGTTTAGAGACAGGAACCTACGAGCAGTACTTC.

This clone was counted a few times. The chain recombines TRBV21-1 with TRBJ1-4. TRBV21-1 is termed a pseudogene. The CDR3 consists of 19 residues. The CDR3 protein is CASSKVDGVIEVGREKLFF. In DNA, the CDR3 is TGTGCCAGCAGCAAAGTAGACGGGGTAATCGAAGTGGGGAGGGAAAAACTGTTTTTT.

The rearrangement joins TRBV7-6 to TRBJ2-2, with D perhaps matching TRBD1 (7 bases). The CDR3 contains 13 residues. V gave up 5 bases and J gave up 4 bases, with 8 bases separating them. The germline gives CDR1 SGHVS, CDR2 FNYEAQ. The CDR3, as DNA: TGTGCCAGCAGCCAGGGGGGCACCGGGGAGCTGTTTTTT. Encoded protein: CASSQGGTGELFF.

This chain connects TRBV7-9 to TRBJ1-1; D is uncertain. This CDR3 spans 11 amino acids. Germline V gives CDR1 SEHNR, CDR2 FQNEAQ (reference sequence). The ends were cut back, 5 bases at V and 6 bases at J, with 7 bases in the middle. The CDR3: CASSATAEAFF. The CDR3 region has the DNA TGTGCCAGCAGCGCCACAGCTGAAGCTTTCTTT.

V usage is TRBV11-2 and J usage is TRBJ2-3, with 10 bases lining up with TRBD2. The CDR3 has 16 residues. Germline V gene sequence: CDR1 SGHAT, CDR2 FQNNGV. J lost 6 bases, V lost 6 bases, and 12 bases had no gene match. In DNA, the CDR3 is TGTGCCAGCAGTTTTAGCGGGGGGATGATCCCCGATACGCAGTATTTT. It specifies CASSFSGGMIPDTQYF.

The CDR3, as DNA: TGTGCCAGCAGCCCCGCTAGCGCCTACAATGAGCAGTTCTTC. Protein sequence: CASSPASAYNEQFF. The chain is built from TRBV13 and TRBJ2-1; perhaps TRBD2 as D (6 bases). Germline V gene data show CDR1 as PRHDT and CDR2 as FYEKMQ (reference sequence). V lost 5 bases, J lost 2 bases, and 10 bases lay in between. The CDR3 is made up of 14 amino acids.

CDR3 residues: CASSSGTGFHGELFF. CDR3 in DNA: TGTGCCAGCAGTTCCGGGACAGGGTTTCACGGGGAGCTGTTTTTT. The chain employs TRBV2 and TRBJ2-2; 9 bases align to TRBD1. CDR3 length equals 15 residues. Germline V CDR1 and CDR2: SNHLY, FYNNEI. V lost 5 bases, J lost 7 bases, and 8 bases stayed unmatched.

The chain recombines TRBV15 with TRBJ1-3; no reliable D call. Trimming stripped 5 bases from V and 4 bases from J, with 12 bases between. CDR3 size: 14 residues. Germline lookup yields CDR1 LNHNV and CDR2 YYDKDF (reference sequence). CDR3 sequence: CATSLRAGGNTIYF. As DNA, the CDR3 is TGTGCCACCAGCCTAAGGGCGGGAGGAAACACCATATATTTT.

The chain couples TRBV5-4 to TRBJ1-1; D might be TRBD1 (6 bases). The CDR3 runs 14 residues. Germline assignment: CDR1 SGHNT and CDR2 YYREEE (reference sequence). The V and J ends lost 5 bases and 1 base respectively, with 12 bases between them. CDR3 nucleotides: TGTGCCAGCAGTCAGGACAGTCGGAACACTGAAGCTTTCTTT. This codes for CASSQDSRNTEAFF.

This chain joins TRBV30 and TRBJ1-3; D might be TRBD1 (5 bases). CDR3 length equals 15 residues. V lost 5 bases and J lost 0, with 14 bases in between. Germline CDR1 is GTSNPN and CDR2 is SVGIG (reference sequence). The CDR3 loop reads CAWCRDSSSGNTIYF. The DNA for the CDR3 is TGTGCCTGGTGCCGGGACTCAAGCTCTGGAAACACCATATATTTT.

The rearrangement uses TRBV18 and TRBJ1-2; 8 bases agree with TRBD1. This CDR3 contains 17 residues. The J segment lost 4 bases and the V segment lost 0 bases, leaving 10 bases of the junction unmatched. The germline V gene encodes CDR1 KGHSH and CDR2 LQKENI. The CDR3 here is CASSPPGQVNLGYGYTF. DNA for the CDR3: TGTGCCAGCTCACCACCGGGACAGGTTAACTTGGGCTATGGCTACACCTTC. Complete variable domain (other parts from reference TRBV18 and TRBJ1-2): NAGVMQNPRHLVRRRGQEARLRCSPMKGHSHVYWYRQLPEEGLKFMVYLQKENIIDESGMPKERFSAEFPKEGPSILRIQQVVRGDSAAYFCASSPPGQVNLGYGYTFGSGTRLTVV.

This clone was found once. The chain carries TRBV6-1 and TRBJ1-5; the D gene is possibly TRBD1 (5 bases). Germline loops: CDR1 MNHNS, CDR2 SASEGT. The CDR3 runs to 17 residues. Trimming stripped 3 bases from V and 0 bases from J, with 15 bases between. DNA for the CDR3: TGTGCCAGCAGTGATCTGAGGGGAGGAGGTAGCAATCAGCCCCAGCATTTT. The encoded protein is CASSDLRGGGSNQPQHF.

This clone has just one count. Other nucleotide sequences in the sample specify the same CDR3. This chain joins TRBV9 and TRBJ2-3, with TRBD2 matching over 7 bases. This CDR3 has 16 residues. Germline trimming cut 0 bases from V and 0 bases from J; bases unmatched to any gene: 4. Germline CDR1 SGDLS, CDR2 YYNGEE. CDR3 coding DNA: TGTGCCAGCAGCGTAGCGGCGGGGGATAGCACAGATACGCAGTATTTT. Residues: CASSVAAGDSTDTQYF.

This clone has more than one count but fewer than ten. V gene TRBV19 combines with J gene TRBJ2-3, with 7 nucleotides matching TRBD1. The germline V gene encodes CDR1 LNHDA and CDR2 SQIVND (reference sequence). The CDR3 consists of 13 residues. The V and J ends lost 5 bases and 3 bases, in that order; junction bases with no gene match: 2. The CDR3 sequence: CASSLTGTDTQYF. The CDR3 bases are TGTGCCAGTAGTTTGACAGGGACAGATACGCAGTATTTT. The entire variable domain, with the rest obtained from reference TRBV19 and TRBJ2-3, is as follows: DGGITQSPKYLFRKEGQNVTLSCEQNLNHDAMYWYRQDPGQGLRLIYYSQIVNDFQKGDIAEGYSVSREKKESFPLTVTSAQKNPTAFYLCASSLTGTDTQYFGPGTRLTVL.

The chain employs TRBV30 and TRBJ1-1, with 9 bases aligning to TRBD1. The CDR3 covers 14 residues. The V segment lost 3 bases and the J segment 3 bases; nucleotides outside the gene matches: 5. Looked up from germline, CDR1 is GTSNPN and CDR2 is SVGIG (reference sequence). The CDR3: CAWRGDRDHTEAFF. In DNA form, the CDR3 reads TGTGCCTGGAGGGGGGACAGGGATCACACTGAAGCTTTCTTT.

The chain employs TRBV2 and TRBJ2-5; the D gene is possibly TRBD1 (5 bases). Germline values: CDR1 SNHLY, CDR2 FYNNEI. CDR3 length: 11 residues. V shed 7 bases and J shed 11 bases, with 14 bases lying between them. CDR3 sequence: CASMIGARQYF. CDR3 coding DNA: TGTGCCAGCATGATAGGGGCTAGGCAGTACTTC.